These 16 T cell receptor beta chains came from one sample sequenced in a study of Ad26.COV2.S vaccination and SARS-CoV-2 variants. Clones were read by immunoSEQ multiplex PCR, and TCRdb kept only the in-frame ones, dropping some. The table includes about 350,000 clones, roughly 84% detected once. Treatment here: 15 to 20 received Ad26.COV2.S at low or high dose, single or two shots; roughly 5 received placebo; per-sample allocation not given. Sample collection was performed on day 63 after the first vaccine or placebo injection. The sample consisted of peripheral blood, taken in a trial of Ad26.COV2.S vaccine versus placebo. Every receptor here comes from a person aged 18-60 years who received the Ad26.COV2.S COVID-19 vaccine or a placebo.

As regards this clone: This specimen includes other DNA sequences encoding the same CDR3. The V call is TRBV2, the J call TRBJ2-7, with D uncertain. Germline CDR1 SNHLY, CDR2 FYNNEI. The length of the CDR3 is 11 residues. V lost 3 bases and J 3 bases, leaving 3 bases between the germline ends. The CDR3 here is CASSEGYEQYF. The CDR3 region has the DNA TGTGCCAGCAGTGAGGGCTACGAGCAGTACTTC.

The gene calls are TRBV6-5 and TRBJ1-2; TRBD1 agrees at 8 bases. This CDR3 contains 15 residues. V lost 5 bases, J lost 4 bases, and 9 bases stayed unmatched. The germline V gene has CDR1 MNHEY and CDR2 SVGAGI. CDR3 in DNA: TGTGCCAGCAGTCCCGGACAGGGTGGACCCTATGGCTACACCTTC. It encodes CASSPGQGGPYGYTF.

The rearrangement uses TRBV7-9 and TRBJ2-3; D is ambiguous. This CDR3 is built from 12 residues. V was trimmed by 6 bases and J by 0 bases, leaving 4 bases between them. The V gene's germline CDR1 is SEHNR and CDR2 FQNEAQ (reference sequence). DNA for the CDR3: TGTGCCAGCAGGGAAAGCACAGATACGCAGTATTTT. It is translated as CASRESTDTQYF.

The rearrangement joins TRBV30 to TRBJ2-1, with unresolved D. The V end lost 5 bases, the J end lost 5 bases, and 19 bases lay between the germline ends. This CDR3 has 15 residues. Germline CDR1 is GTSNPN and CDR2 is SVGIG (reference sequence). DNA for the CDR3: TGTGCCTGGGATTATTTGGGAAGATTCGACAATGAGCAGTTCTTC. As protein: CAWDYLGRFDNEQFF.

The rearrangement links TRBV5-6 to TRBJ1-5; 9 nucleotides line up with TRBD1. Germline V gene lookup returns CDR1 SGHDT and CDR2 YYEEEE. The CDR3 sequence is 15 residues long. The V gene end was trimmed by 1 base and the J gene end by 9 bases; junction bases not matched to a gene: 8. CDR3 sequence (DNA): TGTGCCAGCAGCTTGAGATTGACAGGGGGGACGCCCCAGCATTTT. It is translated as CASSLRLTGGTPQHF.

This rearrangement joins TRBV9 to TRBJ1-1, with D unclear. The germline V and J ends were trimmed by 0 bases and 2 bases, with 8 bases remaining between them. There are 14 residues in the CDR3. Germline assignment: CDR1 SGDLS and CDR2 YYNGEE. The CDR3 region is CASSVVTTNTEAFF. The CDR3 region has the DNA TGTGCCAGCAGCGTAGTGACAACTAACACTGAAGCTTTCTTT. The entire variable domain, with the rest obtained from reference TRBV9 and TRBJ1-1, is as follows: DSGVTQTPKHLITATGQRVTLRCSPRSGDLSVYWYQQSLDQGLQFLIQYYNGEERAKGNILERFSAQQFPDLHSELNLSSLELGDSALYFCASSVVTTNTEAFFGQGTRLTVV.

The genes are TRBV5-6 and TRBJ1-6; the match to TRBD1 covers 7 bases. The CDR3 loop spans 14 amino acids. Germline trimming cut 4 bases from V and 6 bases from J; bases unmatched to any gene: 4. Germline V gene data show CDR1 as SGHDT and CDR2 as YYEEEE. The DNA of the CDR3 is TGTGCCAGCAGCCCGGGACAGTTTAATTCACCCCTCCACTTT. This codes for CASSPGQFNSPLHF.

This clone was seen once. Other DNA sequences in this specimen translate into the identical CDR3. The rearrangement links TRBV5-1 to TRBJ2-1; 9 bases agree with TRBD2. The junction had 2 bases not matched to a gene; V was cut back by 0 bases and J by 4 bases. In germline, CDR1 is SGHRS, CDR2 YFSETQ. This CDR3 is built from 15 residues. CDR3 sequence: CASSLDSGGYNEQFF. In DNA form, the CDR3 reads TGCGCCAGCAGCTTGGATAGCGGGGGTTACAATGAGCAGTTCTTC.

J is TRBJ2-5 and V is TRBV19, with D tentatively TRBD2 (5 bases). Trimming cost V 3 bases and J 5 bases, with 16 bases left between them. CDR3 length: 15 residues. The germline V gene encodes CDR1 LNHDA and CDR2 SQIVND (reference sequence). This CDR3 is CASSIPGSSRETQYF. Written as DNA, the CDR3 is TGTGCCAGTAGTATCCCGGGGTCGTCTCGGGAGACCCAGTACTTC.

As regards this clone: Other DNA sequences of this sample code for an identical CDR3. The chain combines TRBV3-1 (or the pseudogene TRBV3-2) with TRBJ2-5, with D unclear. V was shortened by 0 bases and J by 2 bases, with 1 base between the two germline ends. CDR1 is LGHDT, CDR2 YNNKEL, per germline (reference sequence). CDR3 length: 12 residues. The CDR3 reads CASSQDQETQYF. CDR3 sequence (DNA): TGTGCCAGCAGCCAAGATCAAGAGACCCAGTACTTC.

This clone has just a few counts. The V gene is TRBV5-4, the J gene TRBJ2-3; 13 bases fit TRBD2. Germline assignment: CDR1 SGHNT and CDR2 YYREEE (reference sequence). The CDR3 has 16 residues. The trim removed 4 bases at V and 5 bases at J, leaving 7 bases unmatched. In DNA form, the CDR3 reads TGTGCCAGCAGCAAAAGACTAGCGGGGGGTGTAGATACGCAGTATTTT. This translates into CASSKRLAGGVDTQYF.

The rearrangement uses TRBV13 and TRBJ2-7; no firm D call. The CDR3 runs 16 residues. CDR1 PRHDT and CDR2 FYEKMQ come from the germline V gene (reference sequence). With 0 bases removed from V and 2 bases from J, the gap between germline ends came to 14 bases. CDR3 coding DNA: TGTGCCAGCAGCTTAGGGGTCCTGGCAGGAGCCTACGAGCAGTACTTC. Translating gives CASSLGVLAGAYEQYF.

CDR3 nucleotide sequence: TGTGCCAGCAGTAACTACGGAGCCCACAATGAGCAGTTCTTC. Translation: CASSNYGAHNEQFF. The chain recombines TRBV6-5 with TRBJ2-1; D not certain. V dropped 5 bases and J dropped 5 bases, with 13 bases sitting between them. The germline gives CDR1 MNHEY, CDR2 SVGAGI. The CDR3 is 14 amino acids.

V is TRBV5-1 and J is TRBJ1-2; the D is unclear. V was trimmed by 2 bases and J by 2 bases, leaving 16 bases between them. There are 16 residues in the CDR3. Germline CDR1 is SGHRS and CDR2 is YFSETQ. This CDR3 is CASSFVQSTLNYGYTF. CDR3 DNA sequence: TGCGCCAGCAGCTTTGTACAGAGCACCCTCAACTATGGCTACACCTTC.

The rearrangement uses TRBV29-1 and TRBJ1-1; the D gene is possibly TRBD1 (5 bases). V was clipped by 3 bases and J by 10 bases, with 9 bases between them. The germline CDR1 and CDR2 sequences are SQVTM and ANQGSEA. CDR3 size: 10 residues. The CDR3 spells CSVDRAGAFF. In nucleotides, the CDR3 is TGCAGCGTTGACAGGGCCGGAGCTTTCTTT.

The rearrangement uses TRBV7-2 and TRBJ2-5; D ambiguous. Trimming cost V 2 bases and J 5 bases, with 15 bases left between them. This CDR3 has 15 residues. Germline CDR1 is SGHTA and CDR2 is FQGNSA. The CDR3 reads CASSLTRWPRETQYF. The CDR3 bases are TGTGCCAGCAGCTTAACCCGATGGCCACGGGAGACCCAGTACTTC. The variable domain in full, completed from reference TRBV7-2 and TRBJ2-5, reads GAGVSQSPSNKVTEKGKDVELRCDPISGHTALYWYRQSLGQGLEFLIYFQGNSAPDKSGLPSDRFSAERTGGSVSTLTIQRTQQEDSAVYLCASSLTRWPRETQYFGPGTRLLVL.